The 30 T cell receptor beta chains below come from one sample, sequenced in a study of T cell responses to AZD1222 COVID-19 vaccine. Produced via immunoSEQ multiplex PCR; TCRdb's table is partial and in-frame only. The sample yields just under 150,000 clones, 89% seen once. The sequencing here drew on peripheral blood, taken 28 days after the second AZD1222 dose. These receptors were collected from an adult who received the AZD1222 COVID-19 vaccine.

This clone was counted a few times. The chain recombines TRBV27 with TRBJ1-1; no reliable D call. This CDR3 region has 16 residues. Trimming stripped 5 bases from V and 0 bases from J, with 16 bases between. Germline CDR1 reads MNHEY; CDR2 reads SMNVEV (reference sequence). Written as DNA, the CDR3 is TGTGCCAGCAGTCCGGGAGCAGTCCCAATGAACACTGAAGCTTTCTTT. As protein: CASSPGAVPMNTEAFF.

The chain carries TRBV4-1 and TRBJ1-3; D uncertain. The CDR3 sequence is 14 residues long. CDR1 is MGHRA and CDR2 is YSYEKL in the germline V gene. V was shortened by 2 bases and J by 3 bases, with 8 bases between the two germline ends. The CDR3 region has the DNA TGCGCCAGCAGCCAACGGGGTATTGGAAACACCATATATTTT. Protein sequence: CASSQRGIGNTIYF.

The V gene is TRBV6-2 or TRBV6-3, the J gene TRBJ1-5, with D hard to call. Germline CDR1 reads MNHEY; CDR2 reads SVGEGT. The CDR3 has 13 residues. The germline V and J ends were trimmed by 5 bases and 4 bases, with 9 bases remaining between them. CDR3 loop: CASSTATNQPQHF. The CDR3 DNA reads as TGTGCCAGCAGTACCGCTACTAATCAGCCCCAGCATTTT.

This chain uses TRBV6-5 with TRBJ1-3, with D perhaps TRBD1 (5 bases). Germline V gene data show CDR1 as MNHEY and CDR2 as SVGAGI. The CDR3 spans 15 residues. V shed 0 bases and J shed 4 bases, with 10 bases lying between them. The CDR3 loop is CASSYSTVRGNTIYF. In nucleotides, the CDR3 is TGTGCCAGCAGTTACTCGACAGTACGGGGAAACACCATATATTTT.

Here the CDR3 reads CAIQQGIAGGYTF. CDR3 sequence (DNA): TGTGCCATCCAACAGGGAATAGCAGGCGGCTACACCTTC. The V call is TRBV2, the J call TRBJ1-2, with TRBD1 as a possible D gene (6 bases). CDR1 is SNHLY, CDR2 FYNNEI, per germline. V was clipped by 10 bases and J by 8 bases, with 20 bases between them. This CDR3 region has 13 residues.

This chain's CDR3 is CASNTILYYEQYF. Here the CDR3 DNA reads TGTGCCAGCAACACAATCCTCTACTACGAGCAGTACTTC. V and J are TRBV2 and TRBJ2-7, with D hard to call. The V gene's germline CDR1 is SNHLY and CDR2 FYNNEI. This CDR3 contains 13 residues. V lost 7 bases and J lost 3, with 13 bases in between. The full variable domain, rest sourced from reference TRBV2 and TRBJ2-7, is EPEVTQTPSHQVTQMGQEVILRCVPISNHLYFYWYRQILGQKVEFLVSFYNNEISEKSEIFDDQFSVERPDGSNFTLKIRSTKLEDSAMYFCASNTILYYEQYFGPGTRLTVT.

This clone has only one observation. The rearrangement joins TRBV4-1 to TRBJ1-1; D ambiguous. The germline V and J ends were trimmed by 0 bases and 0 bases, with 11 bases remaining between them. Germline CDR1 MGHRA, CDR2 YSYEKL. The CDR3 consists of 16 residues. Here the CDR3 reads CASSQDYAVLNTEAFF. CDR3 in DNA: TGCGCCAGCAGCCAAGATTACGCGGTCTTGAACACTGAAGCTTTCTTT.

V and J are TRBV14 and TRBJ2-1; 9 bases align to TRBD2. Germline V CDR1 and CDR2: SGHDN, FVKESK. The CDR3 loop spans 16 amino acids. V lost 0 bases to trimming and J lost 7 bases; unmatched junction nucleotides: 7. CDR3 coding DNA: TGTGCCAGCAGCCAAGAGAGCGGGAGGTCGGGTAATGAGCAGTTCTTC. It yields the protein CASSQESGRSGNEQFF. Complete variable domain (other parts from reference TRBV14 and TRBJ2-1): EAGVTQFPSHSVIEKGQTVTLRCDPISGHDNLYWYRRVMGKEIKFLLHFVKESKQDESGMPNNRFLAERTGGTYSTLKVQPAELEDSGVYFCASSQESGRSGNEQFFGPGTRLTVL.

The gene calls are TRBV30 and TRBJ1-3; no clear D. Germline V CDR1 and CDR2: GTSNPN, SVGIG (reference sequence). The CDR3 runs 17 residues. Deletions cut 4 bases from V and 2 bases from J, with 21 bases between. Here the CDR3 reads CAWTPVPRVQAGNTIYF. In DNA form, the CDR3 reads TGTGCCTGGACCCCCGTCCCCCGGGTACAAGCTGGAAACACCATATATTTT.

The V gene is TRBV21-1, the J gene TRBJ2-1; TRBD1 reflects the table's D call only, with no check against the DNA. TRBV21-1 is a pseudogene locus. The CDR3 is 15 amino acids. CDR3 sequence (DNA): TGTGCCAGCAGCAGGAAGCAGGGGGCGTACAATGAGCAGTTCTTC. This codes for CASSRKQGAYNEQFF.

Here the CDR3 reads CASSQETSVYEQYF. The CDR3 DNA reads as TGCGCCAGCAGCCAAGAAACTAGCGTTTACGAGCAGTACTTC. V gene TRBV4-1 combines with J gene TRBJ2-7; TRBD2 agrees at 7 bases. V lost 0 bases to trimming and J lost 4 bases; unmatched junction nucleotides: 3. The germline V gene encodes CDR1 MGHRA and CDR2 YSYEKL. The CDR3 length is 14 residues.

The chain is built from TRBV7-9 and TRBJ1-4, with D possibly TRBD1 on 5 matching bases. CDR3 length: 14 residues. In germline, CDR1 is SEHNR, CDR2 FQNEAQ (reference sequence). Deletions cut 3 bases from V and 8 bases from J, with 13 bases between. In nucleotides, the CDR3 is TGTGCCAGCAGCTTCTGGGGGATTGACGAAAAACTGTTTTTT. Amino acid sequence: CASSFWGIDEKLFF.

The chain has TRBV28 and TRBJ2-2; TRBD1 matches at 7 bases. CDR1 is MDHEN, CDR2 SYDVKM, per germline. Losses at the gene ends were 5 bases for V and 6 bases for J; bases not matched to a gene: 6. The CDR3 length is 14 residues. As DNA, the CDR3 is TGTGCCAGCAGTATAGCTCAGGGGGCCGGGGAGCTGTTTTTT. It yields the protein CASSIAQGAGELFF.

The V call is TRBV9, the J call TRBJ1-2, with 7 nucleotides matching TRBD1. Germline V gene data show CDR1 as SGDLS and CDR2 as YYNGEE. The CDR3 runs 14 residues. With 2 bases clipped from V and 2 bases from J, the junction kept 3 bases outside the gene matches. The DNA for the CDR3 is TGTGCCAGCAGCGTTTCGGACAGGAACTATGGCTACACCTTC. This codes for CASSVSDRNYGYTF.

This clone was detected only once. The CDR3 reads CASGLLGGSTDTQYF. The CDR3 bases are TGTGCTAGTGGTCTTCTTGGCGGGAGCACAGATACGCAGTATTTT. V usage is TRBV12-5 and J usage is TRBJ2-3, with TRBD2 as a possible D gene (5 bases). This CDR3 contains 15 residues. CDR1 and CDR2 from the germline V gene are LGHNT and FRNRAP. Deletions cut 5 bases from V and 0 bases from J, with 12 bases between.

The chain joins TRBV30 to TRBJ1-2, with TRBD1 matching 10 bases. This CDR3 spans 15 amino acids. Germline V lookup: CDR1 GTSNPN, CDR2 SVGIG (reference sequence). With V trimmed by 1 base and J by 3 bases, 5 bases remained unmatched. CDR3 nucleotide sequence: TGTGCCTGGAGTGGGACAGGGGGACACCACTATGGCTACACCTTC. Its translation: CAWSGTGGHHYGYTF.

The chain employs TRBV4-3 and TRBJ1-4, with a possible D match to TRBD1 (5 bases). Germline V gene lookup returns CDR1 LGHNA and CDR2 YSLEER. V dropped 0 bases and J dropped 6 bases, with 17 bases sitting between them. This CDR3 contains 17 residues. The DNA of the CDR3 is TGCGCCAGCAGCCAAGAGAGTCAGTCAGGGAGAGATGAAAAACTGTTTTTT. Residues: CASSQESQSGRDEKLFF.

The rearrangement links TRBV2 to TRBJ2-7; the D is unclear. Per the germline V gene, CDR1 is SNHLY and CDR2 is FYNNEI. This CDR3 comprises 12 residues. The V gene lost 7 bases and the J gene lost 3 bases, with 10 bases spanning the gap. CDR3 DNA sequence: TGTGCCAGCATGCGACACCACTACGAGCAGTACTTC. Amino acids: CASMRHHYEQYF.

The V and J genes are TRBV18 and TRBJ1-2, with D tentatively TRBD1 (5 bases). Germline CDR1 reads KGHSH; CDR2 reads LQKENI. With 3 bases removed from V and 3 bases from J, the gap between germline ends came to 20 bases. The CDR3 spans 17 residues. The CDR3 DNA reads TGTGCCAGCTCACCTCCTAAGCTAGCGGAGGGGTACTATGGCTACACCTTC. Translated: CASSPPKLAEGYYGYTF.

The V and J genes are TRBV6-2 or TRBV6-3 and TRBJ2-1; D is perhaps TRBD1 (6 bases). This CDR3 spans 12 amino acids. Germline CDR1 reads MNHEY; CDR2 reads SVGEGT. The V and J ends lost 1 base and 15 bases respectively, with 13 bases between them. For the CDR3, the DNA is TGTGCCAGCAGTTACTTGGGGGCCCTGAGGTTCTTC. Translation gives CASSYLGALRFF.

V gene TRBV9 combines with J gene TRBJ2-7; D remains unclear. V dropped 3 bases and J dropped 2 bases, with 15 bases sitting between them. The CDR3 extends over 15 amino acids. Germline V gene sequence: CDR1 SGDLS, CDR2 YYNGEE. The CDR3: CASSASEDGTYEQYF. The CDR3 DNA reads TGTGCCAGCAGCGCATCTGAGGACGGCACCTACGAGCAGTACTTC. The whole variable domain, filled in from reference TRBV9 and TRBJ2-7, reads DSGVTQTPKHLITATGQRVTLRCSPRSGDLSVYWYQQSLDQGLQFLIQYYNGEERAKGNILERFSAQQFPDLHSELNLSSLELGDSALYFCASSASEDGTYEQYFGPGTRLTVT.

The chain combines TRBV10-3 with TRBJ1-1; D gene unclear. V was cut by 10 bases and J by 11 bases, with 20 bases left in between. The CDR3 length is 12 residues. Germline-derived CDR1 and CDR2 are ENHRY and SYGVKD. CDR3 in amino acids: CATARRFGVAFF. The CDR3 coding sequence is TGTGCCACCGCCCGCCGTTTCGGGGTTGCTTTCTTT.

This chain joins TRBV11-1 and TRBJ1-2; D ambiguous. The CDR3 has 14 amino acids. The germline V gene encodes CDR1 SGHAT and CDR2 FQDESV (reference sequence). V lost 2 bases to trimming and J lost 6 bases, with 13 bases between them. The CDR3 protein is CASSLPGYGDGYTF. The CDR3, as DNA: TGTGCCAGCAGCTTACCCGGGTATGGGGATGGCTACACCTTC.

This clone was counted once. The V and J genes are TRBV7-9 and TRBJ1-4; TRBD1 might be the D (5 bases). V lost 3 bases, J lost 0 bases, and 11 bases lay in between. CDR1 is SEHNR and CDR2 is FQNEAQ in the germline V gene (reference sequence). This CDR3 region has 16 residues. DNA for the CDR3: TGTGCCAGCAGCTTGGGGACGCTTGCAACTAATGAAAAACTGTTTTTT. Its protein is CASSLGTLATNEKLFF.

This rearrangement joins TRBV10-3 to TRBJ2-3, with TRBD2 matching over 9 bases. This CDR3 has 13 amino acids. Germline V lookup: CDR1 ENHRY, CDR2 SYGVKD. V lost 9 bases, J lost 4 bases, and 5 bases stayed unmatched. The CDR3 DNA follows: TGTGCCATTCGGCGGGAGGGGGCAGATACGCAGTATTTT. Translation: CAIRREGADTQYF.

The rearrangement uses TRBV19 and TRBJ2-7; D may be TRBD1 (5 bases). CDR3 length equals 14 residues. The germline CDR1 and CDR2 sequences are LNHDA and SQIVND (reference sequence). V was pared by 4 bases and J by 0 bases, with 10 bases between. The CDR3 coding sequence is TGTGCCAGTAGTACACAGGACAACTCCTACGAGCAGTACTTC. It yields the protein CASSTQDNSYEQYF.

This clone has a single count. The CDR3 region is CASSYARNTEAFF. The CDR3 DNA reads TGTGCCAGCAGTTACGCGAGGAACACTGAAGCTTTCTTT. The rearrangement joins TRBV6-5 to TRBJ1-1; the D is unclear. CDR1 and CDR2 from the germline V gene are MNHEY and SVGAGI. V shed 2 bases and J shed 1 base, with 5 bases lying between them. The CDR3 loop spans 13 amino acids.

The rearrangement joins TRBV3-1 (or the pseudogene TRBV3-2) to TRBJ2-7; 8 nucleotides line up with TRBD2. Germline-derived CDR1 and CDR2 are LGHDT and YNNKEL (reference sequence). Trimming removed 1 base from V and 3 bases from J; junction bases left unmatched: 8. This CDR3 has 16 residues. This CDR3 reads CASSQGSGGSLYEQYF. CDR3 bases: TGTGCCAGCAGCCAAGGCTCGGGAGGGTCCCTCTACGAGCAGTACTTC.

The chain is built from TRBV27 and TRBJ1-1; unclear D gene. Looked up from germline, CDR1 is MNHEY and CDR2 is SMNVEV (reference sequence). This CDR3 has 14 amino acids. Trimming removed 2 bases from V and 5 bases from J, with 12 bases in between. For the CDR3, the DNA is TGTGCCAGCAGTTTACGGTGGGGATGGACTGAAGCTTTCTTT. It is translated as CASSLRWGWTEAFF.

The V and J genes are TRBV27 and TRBJ1-2; D might be TRBD1 (6 bases). V lost 3 bases and J 5 bases, leaving 10 bases between the germline ends. The CDR3 totals 13 residues. Germline CDR1 and CDR2: MNHEY and SMNVEV (reference sequence). The CDR3 DNA sequence: TGTGCCAGCAGTTTCGGGACACGGTATGGCTACACCTTC. It encodes CASSFGTRYGYTF.